This T cell receptor beta chain was obtained from a study of PD-1 blockade in classical Hodgkin lymphoma. CDR3 size: 17 residues. The V gene's germline CDR1 is LGHNA and CDR2 YSLEER. Trimming left V 1 base short and J 6 bases short, with 19 bases between. All patients experienced relapse after autologous stem cell transplantation, and brentuximab vedotin exposure was variable. Patients had relapsed/refractory classical Hodgkin lymphoma with complete response, partial response or progressive disease as best response. This clone was observed a few times. This table comes from immunoSEQ multiplex PCR, and its TCRdb copy is limited to in-frame clones, with some not included. The table records about 850 clones, approximately 76% of them present only once.

The sample consisted of peripheral blood mononuclear cells (PBMCs), taken at baseline. The rearrangement links TRBV4-3 to TRBJ2-4; perhaps D is TRBD1 or TRBD2 (5 bases each). The source is a human donor with classical Hodgkin lymphoma. This CDR3 reads CASSQGLRDRSRNIQYF. Written as DNA, the CDR3 is TGCGCCAGCAGCCAAGGTCTCCGGGACCGATCTCGAAACATTCAGTACTTC.